The 14 T cell receptor beta chains below were found in one sample sequenced in a study of blood T cell repertoires in COVID-19. Repertoires were generated with immunoSEQ multiplex PCR, while TCRdb's copy carries only in-frame clones and drops some. The sample shows approximately 200,000 clones, 85% to 90% of them seen only once. The sequenced sample consisted of peripheral blood. These receptors all stem from a man between 45 and 60 years old with acute or convalescent COVID-19.

This chain connects TRBV19 to TRBJ1-5, with 11 bases lining up with TRBD1. Germline V gene data show CDR1 as LNHDA and CDR2 as SQIVND (reference sequence). CDR3 length equals 14 residues. V lost 7 bases, J lost 11 bases, and 10 bases stayed unmatched. CDR3 sequence reads: CASTTGTGGSAQHF. The DNA for the CDR3 is TGTGCCAGTACCACCGGGACAGGGGGATCGGCCCAGCATTTT.

This chain uses TRBV11-2 with TRBJ2-7; the match to TRBD1 covers 9 bases. Looked up from germline, CDR1 is SGHAT and CDR2 is FQNNGV. V was pared by 4 bases and J by 3 bases, with 13 bases of the junction left unmatched. The CDR3 has 17 amino acids. CDR3 residues: CASSSKITGTGHYEQYF. The CDR3 DNA reads as TGTGCCAGCAGCTCAAAAATTACCGGGACAGGGCACTACGAGCAGTACTTC.

CDR3 protein: CATSEGTGNTGELFF. The CDR3 DNA is TGTGCCACCAGTGAAGGGACAGGGAACACCGGGGAGCTGTTTTTT. V gene TRBV24-1 combines with J gene TRBJ2-2, with TRBD1 identical over 8 bases. There are 15 residues in the CDR3. From germline, CDR1 is KGHDR and CDR2 SFDVKD. With V trimmed by 4 bases and J by 1 base, 1 base remained unmatched.

The chain combines TRBV5-6 with TRBJ2-7; weak D call: TRBD1 (6 bases). CDR1 and CDR2 from the germline V gene are SGHDT and YYEEEE. Trimming cost V 2 bases and J 1 base, with 10 bases left between them. The CDR3 covers 14 residues. In nucleotides, the CDR3 is TGTGCCAGCAGCTTAGTAGGGGGTTCCTACGAGCAGTACTTC. Translating it yields CASSLVGGSYEQYF.

The gene calls are TRBV7-2 and TRBJ2-4; 7 bases align to TRBD2. The germline gives CDR1 SGHTA, CDR2 FQGNSA. V lost 5 bases to trimming and J lost 3 bases; unmatched junction nucleotides: 7. CDR3 length: 15 amino acids. This chain's CDR3 is CASSPFRDYKNIQYF. The CDR3 DNA reads as TGTGCCAGCAGCCCGTTCCGGGACTACAAAAACATTCAGTACTTC.

This chain links TRBV25-1 with TRBJ1-2; 7 bases map to TRBD1. Per germline, CDR1 MGHDK and CDR2 SYGVNS. With V trimmed by 2 bases and J by 6 bases, 9 bases remained unmatched. The CDR3 has 15 amino acids. CDR3 DNA sequence: TGTGCCAGCAGTGAAGCTACAGGGGCGCTAGATGGCTACACCTTC. Residues: CASSEATGALDGYTF.

The J gene is TRBJ1-1, the V gene TRBV2, with D perhaps matching TRBD1 (6 bases). CDR1 SNHLY and CDR2 FYNNEI come from the germline V gene. The ends were cut back, 7 bases at V and 3 bases at J, with 15 bases in the middle. This CDR3 has 14 residues. As DNA, the CDR3 is TGTGCCAGCATCTCCCCAAAGGGGGACACTGAAGCTTTCTTT. Translation gives CASISPKGDTEAFF.

This clone was counted a single time. The V call is TRBV9, the J call TRBJ1-2, with 9 bases that match TRBD1. Germline V gene lookup returns CDR1 SGDLS and CDR2 YYNGEE. This CDR3 has 14 residues. V lost 0 bases and J lost 8; bases outside the gene matches: 5. The CDR3 sequence: CASSVGQGVRGYTF. The DNA of the CDR3 is TGTGCCAGCAGCGTAGGACAGGGGGTGCGAGGCTACACCTTC.

This sequence joins TRBV7-9 and TRBJ2-3; D is unclear. The CDR3 covers 12 residues. V shed 4 bases and J shed 3 bases, with 5 bases lying between them. The V gene's germline CDR1 is SEHNR and CDR2 FQNEAQ (reference sequence). The CDR3: CASSSPTDTQYF. DNA for the CDR3: TGTGCCAGCAGCTCCCCAACAGATACGCAGTATTTT.

The chain joins TRBV3-1 (or the pseudogene TRBV3-2) to TRBJ1-1; 9 bases line up with TRBD1. Germline V gene sequence: CDR1 LGHDT, CDR2 YNNKEL (reference sequence). Trimming cost V 4 bases and J 4 bases; bases outside gene matches: 4. There are 14 residues in the CDR3. The CDR3 sequence is CASSPDRGGTEAFF. For the CDR3, the DNA is TGTGCCAGCAGCCCGGACAGGGGTGGCACTGAAGCTTTCTTT.

The chain carries TRBV9 and TRBJ2-2; 7 bases match TRBD1. The CDR3 has 14 residues. V gave up 8 bases and J gave up 4 bases; unmatched junction bases: 8. The germline V gene encodes CDR1 SGDLS and CDR2 YYNGEE. The CDR3 DNA sequence: TGTGCCAGTACTAGACAGGGCGGCACCGGGGAGCTGTTTTTT. Encoded protein: CASTRQGGTGELFF.

This chain joins TRBV18 and TRBJ1-5; TRBD1 might be the D (5 bases). This CDR3 is 16 amino acids long. The germline V gene has CDR1 KGHSH and CDR2 LQKENI. The V and J ends lost 3 bases and 3 bases respectively, with 15 bases between them. The CDR3 loop is CASSPNAGRINQPQHF. The CDR3 nucleotides read TGTGCCAGCTCACCGAATGCAGGGCGCATCAATCAGCCCCAGCATTTT.

The chain links TRBV7-9 to TRBJ2-2, with 7 bases aligning to TRBD1. The J segment lost 7 bases and the V segment lost 5 bases, leaving 7 bases of the junction unmatched. The CDR3 contains 14 residues. Germline loops: CDR1 SEHNR, CDR2 FQNEAQ (reference sequence). The CDR3 DNA follows: TGTGCCAGCAGCAAACAGGGGTTCGGCGGGGAGCTGTTTTTT. This sequence encodes CASSKQGFGGELFF.

This clone was picked up one time. The chain has TRBV6-5 and TRBJ1-2; 12 bases agree with TRBD1. The germline gives CDR1 MNHEY, CDR2 SVGAGI. The CDR3 has 14 amino acids. The ends lost 6 bases at V and 7 bases at J; junction bases unmatched: 6. Here the CDR3 DNA reads TGTGCCAGCAGGGGGGGACAGGGGGCTAGTGGCTACACCTTC. This codes for CASRGGQGASGYTF.